Shown below are 32 T cell receptor beta chains from a single sample sequenced in a study of T cell changes during pregnancy in multiple sclerosis. TCRdb keeps only in-frame clones here, not all; method: immunoSEQ multiplex PCR. The data show tens of thousands of clones, with around 91% seen just once and around 1.7% held by the top ten. This specimen consisted of peripheral blood, obtained after pregnancy. All receptors come from a female donor in good health, enrolled as a control in a pregnancy study.

The V and J genes are TRBV9 and TRBJ2-5, with D perhaps matching TRBD2 (5 bases). V lost 2 bases and J 1 base, leaving 6 bases between the germline ends. This CDR3 spans 13 amino acids. Germline CDR1 reads SGDLS; CDR2 reads YYNGEE. The CDR3 is CASSVGLQETQYF. DNA for the CDR3: TGTGCCAGCAGCGTTGGACTCCAAGAGACCCAGTACTTC.

The chain carries TRBV27 and TRBJ2-7; unclear D gene. Germline-derived CDR1 and CDR2 are MNHEY and SMNVEV (reference sequence). The CDR3 runs to 14 residues. The V gene lost 4 bases and the J gene lost 2 bases, with 12 bases spanning the gap. CDR3 DNA sequence: TGTGCCAGCAGTTACAACAGTCGTACCTACGAGCAGTACTTC. This encodes CASSYNSRTYEQYF.

This sequence joins TRBV19 and TRBJ1-2; TRBD1 agrees at 9 bases. With 3 bases clipped from V and 5 bases from J, the junction kept 4 bases outside the gene matches. CDR1 is LNHDA and CDR2 is SQIVND in the germline V gene (reference sequence). The CDR3 is 14 residues long. The CDR3 sequence: CASSMGQGLYGYTF. DNA of the CDR3: TGTGCCAGTAGTATGGGACAGGGACTTTATGGCTACACCTTC.

The gene calls are TRBV5-6 and TRBJ1-6; 7 bases are shared with TRBD1. The CDR3 totals 15 residues. The ends lost 3 bases at V and 1 base at J; junction bases unmatched: 1. Germline V gene data show CDR1 as SGHDT and CDR2 as YYEEEE. CDR3 sequence reads: CASSSRGSYNSPLHF. The CDR3 nucleotides read TGTGCCAGCAGCTCCAGGGGGTCCTATAATTCACCCCTCCACTTT.

The chain uses TRBV10-3 and TRBJ2-7; TRBD2 aligns across 8 bases. CDR3 length: 15 residues. CDR1 is ENHRY, CDR2 SYGVKD, per germline. Unmatched junction bases numbered 4, after V lost 2 bases and J lost 1 base. This chain's CDR3 is CAISESGGLSYEQYF. Written as DNA, the CDR3 is TGTGCCATCAGTGAGAGCGGGGGACTTTCCTACGAGCAGTACTTC.

The gene calls are TRBV2 and TRBJ2-7; 7 positions match TRBD1. The J segment lost 2 bases and the V segment lost 7 bases, leaving 14 bases of the junction unmatched. This CDR3 is 16 amino acids long. In germline, CDR1 is SNHLY, CDR2 FYNNEI. The CDR3 region has the DNA TGTGCCAGCAACCACCCCCTTCCTGACAGGGCCTACGAGCAGTACTTC. Translating gives CASNHPLPDRAYEQYF. Using reference TRBV2 and TRBJ2-7 for the parts outside the CDR3, the full variable domain is EPEVTQTPSHQVTQMGQEVILRCVPISNHLYFYWYRQILGQKVEFLVSFYNNEISEKSEIFDDQFSVERPDGSNFTLKIRSTKLEDSAMYFCASNHPLPDRAYEQYFGPGTRLTVT.

DNA for the CDR3: TGTGCCAGCAGTCCACAGGGAACTACGAACACTGAAGCTTTCTTT. This sequence encodes CASSPQGTTNTEAFF. The chain employs TRBV7-2 and TRBJ1-1, with D perhaps matching TRBD1 (6 bases). The CDR3 spans 15 residues. Deletions cut 6 bases from V and 1 base from J, with 15 bases between. The germline CDR1 and CDR2 sequences are SGHTA and FQGNSA. Full variable domain (outside the CDR3, taken from reference TRBV7-2 and TRBJ1-1): GAGVSQSPSNKVTEKGKDVELRCDPISGHTALYWYRQSLGQGLEFLIYFQGNSAPDKSGLPSDRFSAERTGGSVSTLTIQRTQQEDSAVYLCASSPQGTTNTEAFFGQGTRLTVV.

The chain has TRBV15 and TRBJ1-6, with D tentatively TRBD1 (6 bases). Trimming left V 5 bases short and J 6 bases short, with 14 bases between. This CDR3 has 15 residues. Looked up from germline, CDR1 is LNHNV and CDR2 is YYDKDF (reference sequence). CDR3 coding DNA: TGTGCCACCAGCCGACAGGCGAGTGCTAATTCACCCCTCCACTTT. Amino acid sequence: CATSRQASANSPLHF.

This clone came up once. Additional DNA sequences in this sample encode the identical CDR3. The chain carries TRBV2 and TRBJ1-1; 11 bases fit TRBD1. The CDR3 spans 15 residues. The V and J ends lost 4 bases and 5 bases, in that order; junction bases with no gene match: 6. Germline CDR1 is SNHLY and CDR2 is FYNNEI. This CDR3 reads CASSVRGQGATEAFF. CDR3 coding DNA: TGTGCCAGCAGTGTACGTGGACAGGGGGCTACTGAAGCTTTCTTT.

The rearrangement joins TRBV7-9 to TRBJ2-1; 9 nucleotides match TRBD1. The CDR3 is made up of 16 amino acids. Per the germline V gene, CDR1 is SEHNR and CDR2 is FQNEAQ (reference sequence). The V segment lost 2 bases and the J segment 5 bases; nucleotides outside the gene matches: 7. CDR3 residues: CASSLTRQGVHNEQFF. For the CDR3, the DNA is TGTGCCAGCAGCTTAACTCGACAGGGGGTACACAATGAGCAGTTCTTC.

This clone was recorded once. The J gene is TRBJ2-3, the V gene TRBV6-5; TRBD2 aligns across 8 bases. V dropped 5 bases and J dropped 0; count of bases not matched to a gene: 4. In germline, CDR1 is MNHEY, CDR2 SVGAGI. This CDR3 region has 15 residues. The CDR3, as DNA: TGTGCCAGCAGTCGAAAGCGGGGGAGCACAGATACGCAGTATTTT. Its translation is CASSRKRGSTDTQYF.

The chain is built from TRBV18 and TRBJ1-5; maybe TRBD1 (5 bases). Between the trimmed V and J ends, which lost 3 bases and 6 bases, there was a span of 12 bases. Germline assignment: CDR1 KGHSH and CDR2 LQKENI. The CDR3 has 14 residues. This CDR3 is CASSPRQGSQPQHF. In nucleotides, the CDR3 is TGTGCCAGCTCACCCCGGCAGGGCAGTCAGCCCCAGCATTTT.

This clone ranks as medium-sized. This chain links TRBV7-9 with TRBJ2-7, with 7 bases that match TRBD1. CDR3 length: 14 residues. The V and J ends lost 8 bases and 2 bases, in that order; junction bases with no gene match: 9. Germline CDR1 SEHNR, CDR2 FQNEAQ (reference sequence). Here the CDR3 DNA reads TGTGCCAGCTCAGATACAGGGGTACCCTACGAGCAGTACTTC. Its translation: CASSDTGVPYEQYF.

The chain couples TRBV4-2 to TRBJ1-5; a possible D gene is TRBD1 (5 bases). Germline V gene lookup returns CDR1 LGHNA and CDR2 YNFKEQ. The CDR3 is 15 amino acids. Trimming removed 0 bases at V and 11 bases at J, with 17 bases between. CDR3 DNA: TGTGCCAGCAGCCAAGAGGCCTCAGGGATAAGAACCCAGCATTTT. It yields the protein CASSQEASGIRTQHF.

The chain carries TRBV7-3 and TRBJ1-1; 7 bases line up with TRBD1. Germline assignment: CDR1 SGHTA and CDR2 FQGTGA. This CDR3 spans 16 amino acids. J gave up 0 bases and V 6 bases, and 10 bases lay outside the gene matches. For the CDR3, the DNA is TGTGCCAGCAGGGATCTCAAGGGGGCTATGAACACTGAAGCTTTCTTT. It yields the protein CASRDLKGAMNTEAFF.

The rearrangement joins TRBV2 to TRBJ2-6; 7 positions match TRBD1. The junction had 1 base not matched to a gene; V was cut back by 7 bases and J by 1 base. This CDR3 is built from 14 residues. CDR1 and CDR2 (germline): SNHLY, FYNNEI. The CDR3 DNA is TGTGCCAGCACAGGGGGATCTGGGGCCAACGTCCTGACTTTC. Translation: CASTGGSGANVLTF. The full variable domain, in which reference TRBV2 and TRBJ2-6 provide the parts outside the CDR3, is EPEVTQTPSHQVTQMGQEVILRCVPISNHLYFYWYRQILGQKVEFLVSFYNNEISEKSEIFDDQFSVERPDGSNFTLKIRSTKLEDSAMYFCASTGGSGANVLTFGAGSRLTVL.

This chain connects TRBV11-2 to TRBJ2-2; D gene unclear. The CDR3 length is 12 residues. Germline V gene lookup returns CDR1 SGHAT and CDR2 FQNNGV. Trimming removed 7 bases at V and 4 bases at J, with 7 bases between. This CDR3 is CASKRPTGELFF. CDR3 nucleotides: TGTGCCAGCAAGAGGCCCACCGGGGAGCTGTTTTTT.

This clone was counted a few times. This chain links TRBV7-9 with TRBJ1-3, with D hard to call. The V end was cut by 1 base, the J end by 8 bases, with 3 bases between. Germline lookup yields CDR1 SEHNR and CDR2 FQNEAQ (reference sequence). This CDR3 is built from 11 residues. The CDR3 sequence is CASSLGDTIYF. As DNA, the CDR3 is TGTGCCAGCAGCTTAGGCGACACCATATATTTT.

CDR3 coding DNA: TGTGCCGGGTCAGGGGGCGCCCGCTATGGCTACACCTTC. It yields the protein CAGSGGARYGYTF. The chain links TRBV28 to TRBJ1-2; 8 bases match TRBD1. CDR1 and CDR2 from the germline V gene are MDHEN and SYDVKM. The CDR3 is 13 amino acids. The V gene end was trimmed by 11 bases and the J gene end by 4 bases; junction bases not matched to a gene: 9.

The rearrangement uses TRBV7-9 and TRBJ1-1; D possibly corresponds to TRBD1 (6 bases). CDR3 length equals 12 residues. V was cut by 4 bases and J by 9 bases, with 12 bases left in between. Germline V gene lookup returns CDR1 SEHNR and CDR2 FQNEAQ (reference sequence). CDR3 in amino acids: CASSSQGTKAFF. Here the CDR3 DNA reads TGTGCCAGCAGCTCTCAGGGGACGAAAGCTTTCTTT.

The chain has TRBV19 and TRBJ2-3; TRBD1 is a possible D gene (6 bases). The CDR3 runs 15 residues. V was trimmed by 2 bases and J by 0 bases, leaving 9 bases between them. Germline CDR1 is LNHDA and CDR2 is SQIVND (reference sequence). CDR3 bases: TGTGCCAGTAGTATACAGCAGGGGAGCACAGATACGCAGTATTTT. Its translation: CASSIQQGSTDTQYF.

CDR3 nucleotide sequence: TGTGCCAGCAGCTTTGGGGGAGGGGGTCAGCCCCAGCATTTT. Protein sequence: CASSFGGGGQPQHF. V usage is TRBV7-2 and J usage is TRBJ1-5, with D tentatively TRBD1 (6 bases). V dropped 3 bases and J dropped 6 bases, with 12 bases sitting between them. This CDR3 is 14 amino acids long. Germline V CDR1 and CDR2: SGHTA, FQGNSA.

The rearrangement links TRBV18 to TRBJ2-3; TRBD2 aligns across 13 bases. The V gene end was trimmed by 4 bases and the J gene end by 4 bases; junction bases not matched to a gene: 2. Germline V gene lookup returns CDR1 KGHSH and CDR2 LQKENI. This CDR3 comprises 15 residues. CDR3 DNA: TGTGCCAGCTCACGACTAGCGGGGGGATCAGATACGCAGTATTTT. Its protein is CASSRLAGGSDTQYF.

This chain's CDR3 is CASSSGQGYNEQFF. The CDR3, as DNA: TGTGCCAGCAGCTCGGGACAGGGCTACAATGAGCAGTTCTTC. The chain links TRBV7-3 to TRBJ2-1; 9 bases line up with TRBD1. Germline V gene data show CDR1 as SGHTA and CDR2 as FQGTGA. The CDR3 consists of 14 residues. V was pared by 4 bases and J by 3 bases, with 1 base of the junction left unmatched.

V and J are TRBV19 and TRBJ1-2; no clear D. This CDR3 spans 13 amino acids. V was trimmed by 4 bases and J by 6 bases, leaving 12 bases between them. The germline CDR1 and CDR2 sequences are LNHDA and SQIVND (reference sequence). This CDR3 reads CASSKQVVNGYTF. CDR3 bases: TGTGCCAGTAGTAAGCAGGTAGTTAATGGCTACACCTTC.

The chain carries TRBV9 and TRBJ1-1; tentatively, D is TRBD1 (5 bases). Trimming stripped 3 bases from V and 1 base from J, with 16 bases between. The germline gives CDR1 SGDLS, CDR2 YYNGEE. The CDR3 has 16 residues. The CDR3 spells CASSAIYGQENTEAFF. As DNA, the CDR3 is TGTGCCAGCAGCGCCATATACGGACAAGAGAACACTGAAGCTTTCTTT.

The chain recombines TRBV5-1 with TRBJ2-3; 8 nucleotides match TRBD1. The CDR3 covers 15 residues. Per the germline V gene, CDR1 is SGHRS and CDR2 is YFSETQ. Trimming cost V 4 bases and J 3 bases; bases outside gene matches: 7. CDR3 DNA: TGCGCCAGCAGCGGTCGGACAGGGAATACAGATACGCAGTATTTT. This translates into CASSGRTGNTDTQYF.

The rearrangement joins TRBV5-1 to TRBJ1-1; TRBD1 aligns across 7 bases. V shed 0 bases, J shed 0 bases, and the junction held 5 bases outside the gene matches. CDR3 length: 16 amino acids. Germline V gene data show CDR1 as SGHRS and CDR2 as YFSETQ. DNA for the CDR3: TGCGCCAGCAGCTTGGCCGTCAGGGGGATGAACACTGAAGCTTTCTTT. As protein: CASSLAVRGMNTEAFF.

This sequence joins TRBV5-6 and TRBJ2-1; 10 bases fit TRBD2. Germline CDR1 and CDR2: SGHDT and YYEEEE. The junction had 7 bases not matched to a gene; V was cut back by 4 bases and J by 12 bases. The CDR3 has 13 residues. In DNA, the CDR3 is TGTGCCAGCAGCCCGGGACTAGCGTTAGGGCAGTTCTTC. This sequence encodes CASSPGLALGQFF.

This chain joins TRBV29-1 and TRBJ1-2; D might be TRBD1 (6 bases). Germline-derived CDR1 and CDR2 are SQVTM and ANQGSEA. The CDR3 runs 13 residues. V dropped 1 base and J dropped 3 bases, with 9 bases sitting between them. As DNA, the CDR3 is TGCAGCGTTGAAGTAGGGGGAGACTATGGCTACACCTTC. Translating it yields CSVEVGGDYGYTF.

The chain combines TRBV4-3 with TRBJ2-6; D gene unclear. From germline, CDR1 is LGHNA and CDR2 YSLEER. The CDR3 loop spans 15 amino acids. The ends were cut back, 1 base at V and 1 base at J, with 5 bases in the middle. Written as DNA, the CDR3 is TGCGCCAGCAGCCAAGCAGAATCTGGGGCCAACGTCCTGACTTTC. Translation: CASSQAESGANVLTF.

Remarks on this clone: Other DNA sequences from this sample encode an identical CDR3 as well. The chain uses TRBV7-9 and TRBJ1-2; D possibly corresponds to TRBD1 (6 bases). V lost 1 base, J lost 1 base, and 10 bases lay in between. Germline values: CDR1 SEHNR, CDR2 FQNEAQ (reference sequence). The CDR3 has 15 residues. For the CDR3, the DNA is TGTGCCAGCAGCTTAGGGGGACAAATTAACTATGGCTACACCTTC. Protein sequence: CASSLGGQINYGYTF.